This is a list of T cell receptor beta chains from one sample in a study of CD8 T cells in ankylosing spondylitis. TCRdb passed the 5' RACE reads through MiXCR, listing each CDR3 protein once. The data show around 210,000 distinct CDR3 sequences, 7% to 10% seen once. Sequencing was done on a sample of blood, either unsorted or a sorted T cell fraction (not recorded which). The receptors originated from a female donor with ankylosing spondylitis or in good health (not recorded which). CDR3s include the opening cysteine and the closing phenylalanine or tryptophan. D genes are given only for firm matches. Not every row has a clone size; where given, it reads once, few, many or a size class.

CASNPSGRGNTEAFF	TGTGCCAGCAACCCGTCGGGTCGAGGGAACACTGAAGCTTTCTTT	15	-	many	TRBV3-1	TRBJ1-1
CASSLSFWDVNLYEQYF	TGTGCCAGCAGTTTATCTTTTTGGGACGTTAACCTCTACGAGCAGTACTTC	17	-	few	TRBV28	TRBJ2-7
CAITYRRQGLRQYF	TGTGCCATAACCTATCGGAGACAGGGCCTACGGCAGTACTTC	14	TRBD1	few	TRBV7-3	TRBJ2-7
CASSQESGQPDTDTQYF	TGCGCCAGCAGCCAAGAGTCCGGACAGCCCGACACAGATACGCAGTATTTT	17	-	many	TRBV4-3	TRBJ2-3
CASSRNRDTEAFF	TGTGCCAGCAGCCGGAACCGGGACACTGAAGCTTTCTTT	13	-	few	TRBV7-9	TRBJ1-1
CSAAGASQPQHF	TGCAGTGCCGCAGGGGCGTCTCAGCCCCAGCATTTT	12	-	many	TRBV20-1	TRBJ1-5
CSATETGGGNEQFF	TGCAGCGCCACGGAGACAGGGGGCGGGAATGAGCAGTTCTTC	14	TRBD1	many	TRBV29-1	TRBJ2-1
CASSPGSTGKLNNEQFF	TGTGCCAGCAGCCCCGGTTCTACAGGGAAGCTCAACAATGAGCAGTTCTTC	17	-	few	TRBV7-6	TRBJ2-1
CASSLMGDNQPQHF	TGTGCCAGCAGCTTGATGGGCGACAATCAGCCCCAGCATTTT	14	-	many	TRBV7-2	TRBJ1-5
CASSRGTDQETQYF	TGCGCCAGCAGCCGGGGGACAGATCAAGAGACCCAGTACTTC	14	TRBD1	many	TRBV4-3	TRBJ2-5
CASNLGASGHNEQFF	TGTGCCAGCAACCTTGGGGCTAGCGGACACAATGAGCAGTTCTTC	15	TRBD2	many	TRBV12-3/TRBV12-4	TRBJ2-1
CASSFYGTSQHNEQFF	TGTGCCAGCAGCTTTTACGGGACTAGCCAACACAATGAGCAGTTCTTC	16	TRBD2	many	TRBV25-1	TRBJ2-1
CASSFPGIDEAFF	TGTGCCAGCAGCTTTCCGGGCATAGATGAAGCTTTCTTT	13	-	many	TRBV7-2	TRBJ1-1
CSAQEPSGRALEYF	TGCAGTGCCCAGGAGCCTAGCGGGAGGGCCTTAGAGTACTTC	14	TRBD2	few	TRBV20-1	TRBJ2-7
CASSVGQGAHEQYF	TGTGCCAGCAGCGTAGGTCAGGGGGCCCACGAGCAGTACTTC	14	TRBD1	many	TRBV9	TRBJ2-7
CASSALQGLSYNEQFF	TGTGCCAGCAGTGCCTTACAGGGTTTATCCTACAATGAGCAGTTCTTC	16	-	few	TRBV25-1	TRBJ2-1
CASNLGFSGTYYNEQFF	TGTGCCAGCAACTTGGGATTTAGCGGGACCTACTACAATGAGCAGTTCTTC	17	TRBD2	many	TRBV7-9	TRBJ2-1
CASGGDSSYNEQFF	TGTGCCAGCGGGGGCGATAGCTCCTACAATGAGCAGTTCTTC	14	-	-	TRBV7-2	TRBJ2-1
CASSSSGTGYNYGYTF	TGTGCCAGCAGTTCCTCCGGGACAGGGTACAACTATGGCTACACCTTC	16	TRBD1	many	TRBV12-3/TRBV12-4	TRBJ1-2
CARTTGTLGLDTEAFF	TGCGCCAGAACAACTGGGACGTTGGGATTGGACACTGAAGCTTTCTTT	16	-	many	TRBV5-1	TRBJ1-1
CAWSWRRQRLSGYGYTF	TGTGCCTGGAGTTGGAGGAGACAGCGGTTGAGCGGCTATGGCTACACCTTC	17	-	many	TRBV30	TRBJ1-2
CSVEGSGTGGLTYNEQFF	TGCAGCGTTGAAGGTTCCGGGACAGGGGGACTCACCTACAATGAGCAGTTCTTC	18	TRBD1	-	TRBV29-1	TRBJ2-1
CASSAGDTDTQYF	TGTGCCTCCTCGGCGGGAGACACAGATACGCAGTATTTT	13	TRBD2	many	TRBV24-1	TRBJ2-3
CASSHEPGADTQYF	TGTGCCAGCAGTCACGAACCGGGAGCGGATACGCAGTATTTT	14	-	many	TRBV5-4	TRBJ2-3
CASSYSVRGPSYEQYF	TGTGCCAGCAGTTACTCGGTCCGGGGACCCTCCTACGAGCAGTACTTC	16	-	many	TRBV6-5	TRBJ2-7
CASSLAASPRGNEQFF	TGTGCCAGCAGTTTAGCGGCCAGCCCGAGGGGCAATGAGCAGTTCTTC	16	-	many	TRBV12-3/TRBV12-4	TRBJ2-1
CASSVYSGQETQYF	TGTGCCAGCAGCGTGTACAGCGGTCAAGAGACCCAGTACTTC	14	-	many	TRBV9	TRBJ2-5
CASSQEPPLASSYNEQFF	TGTGCCAGCAGCCAAGAACCCCCTCTAGCGAGTTCCTACAATGAGCAGTTCTTC	18	-	many	TRBV3-1	TRBJ2-1
CSVEAGELFF	TGCAGCGTTGAGGCCGGGGAGCTGTTTTTT	10	-	many	TRBV29-1	TRBJ2-2
CASSLVAPGELFF	TGTGCCAGCAGTTTAGTGGCACCCGGGGAGCTGTTTTTT	13	-	many	TRBV12-3/TRBV12-4	TRBJ2-2
CAIGRGMDSNQPQHF	TGTGCCATCGGGAGGGGAATGGATAGCAATCAGCCCCAGCATTTT	15	-	many	TRBV10-3	TRBJ1-5
CASSSQGRGGYTF	TGTGCCAGCAGTTCACAGGGCCGGGGTGGCTACACCTTC	13	-	many	TRBV28	TRBJ1-2
CACSQDSGREGEQFF	TGTGCCTGCAGCCAAGATAGCGGGAGAGAGGGTGAGCAGTTCTTC	15	TRBD2	-	TRBV3-1	TRBJ2-1
CASVTSGTPTEAFF	TGTGCCAGCGTAACCTCCGGGACCCCCACTGAAGCTTTCTTT	14	-	many	TRBV6-2/TRBV6-3	TRBJ1-1
CASLLGGNNEQFF	TGTGCCTCCCTCCTGGGGGGCAACAATGAGCAGTTCTTC	13	-	many	TRBV7-9	TRBJ2-1
CSARDGLLQETQYF	TGCAGTGCTAGAGATGGGCTGCTCCAAGAGACCCAGTACTTC	14	-	many	TRBV20-1	TRBJ2-5
CASSGTGRATTSGANVLTF	TGTGCCAGCAGCGGCACTGGGAGGGCTACGACCTCTGGGGCCAACGTCCTGACTTTC	19	TRBD2	-	TRBV7-6	TRBJ2-6
CASSPNSNEQFF	TGTGCCAGCTCACCAAACAGCAATGAGCAGTTCTTC	12	-	once	TRBV18	TRBJ2-1
CASSFDPAGEKLFF	TGTGCCAGCAGCTTCGATCCCGCGGGAGAAAAACTGTTTTTT	14	-	many	TRBV5-6	TRBJ1-4
CAIWTGNTEAFF	TGTGCCATTTGGACAGGAAACACTGAAGCTTTCTTT	12	TRBD1	many	TRBV10-3	TRBJ1-1
CASSVDGSGSYNEQFF	TGTGCCAGCAGCGTAGATGGTAGCGGCTCCTACAATGAGCAGTTCTTC	16	-	many	TRBV9	TRBJ2-1
CASSPTDRGPPYNEQFF	TGCGCCAGCAGCCCGACAGACAGGGGCCCCCCCTACAATGAGCAGTTCTTC	17	TRBD1	many	TRBV5-1	TRBJ2-1
CASIGGGNEQFF	TGTGCCAGCATAGGGGGGGGCAATGAGCAGTTCTTC	12	-	few	TRBV25-1	TRBJ2-1
CASSFTGLAGEMFF	TGTGCCAGCAGTTTTACAGGGTTAGCCGGGGAGATGTTTTTT	14	-	-	TRBV12-3/TRBV12-4	TRBJ2-2